The 28 T cell receptor beta chains listed next were all sequenced from one sample in a study of T cell responses to AZD1222 COVID-19 vaccine. Profiled with immunoSEQ multiplex PCR; TCRdb holds only in-frame clones, not every one. The top ten clones hold more than 4.5% of a sample with over 140,000 clones, roughly 92% of them seen once. The source was peripheral blood, collected on day 0 of AZD1222 vaccination. These receptor sequences come from an adult in good health.

The rearrangement links TRBV6-5 to TRBJ1-6; no clear D. The germline V gene encodes CDR1 MNHEY and CDR2 SVGAGI. V lost 7 bases and J 5 bases, leaving 6 bases between the germline ends. The CDR3 spans 12 residues. CDR3 coding DNA: TGTGCCAGCACTCGGGATAATTCACCCCTCCACTTT. Protein: CASTRDNSPLHF.

The rearrangement links TRBV15 to TRBJ1-4; D gene unclear. Germline V gene lookup returns CDR1 LNHNV and CDR2 YYDKDF (reference sequence). The CDR3 loop spans 18 amino acids. V lost 0 bases and J 8 bases, leaving 22 bases between the germline ends. This chain's CDR3 is CATSRDRSGSPRGEKLFF. The CDR3 bases are TGTGCCACCAGCAGAGACCGATCGGGGTCCCCACGCGGGGAAAAACTGTTTTTT.

The chain employs TRBV29-1 and TRBJ2-1, with D possibly matching TRBD2 (6 bases). Trimming shortened V by 4 bases and J by 6 bases, and 19 bases separated the two germline ends. The V gene's germline CDR1 is SQVTM and CDR2 ANQGSEA. The CDR3 contains 15 residues. CDR3 DNA sequence: TGCAGCGTTGTGCCCGGGACTGGGACCCCCAATGAGCAGTTCTTC. Protein product: CSVVPGTGTPNEQFF.

This clone was observed once. The chain links TRBV6-5 to TRBJ1-6, with D possibly TRBD1 on 6 matching bases. This CDR3 is built from 15 residues. V lost 6 bases to trimming and J lost 3 bases, with 12 bases between them. Germline CDR1 and CDR2: MNHEY and SVGAGI. As DNA, the CDR3 is TGTGCCAGCAGGCCTGACAGGCTCTATAATTCACCCCTCCACTTT. Protein: CASRPDRLYNSPLHF.

V and J are TRBV5-4 and TRBJ2-2; D gene uncertain. This CDR3 has 16 amino acids. Trimming shortened V by 5 bases and J by 0 bases, and 14 bases separated the two germline ends. Per the germline V gene, CDR1 is SGHNT and CDR2 is YYREEE (reference sequence). CDR3: CASSRALTANTGELFF. The CDR3 DNA sequence: TGTGCCAGCAGTAGGGCCCTAACCGCGAACACCGGGGAGCTGTTTTTT.

The V call is TRBV5-1, the J call TRBJ1-4; D perhaps matches TRBD1 (6 bases). Deletions cut 4 bases from V and 5 bases from J, with 12 bases between. The germline CDR1 and CDR2 sequences are SGHRS and YFSETQ. This CDR3 is built from 14 residues. In DNA, the CDR3 is TGCGCCAGCAGCCCGACAAGGGGGAATGAAAAACTGTTTTTT. Its protein is CASSPTRGNEKLFF. The full variable domain, with the rest looked up from reference TRBV5-1 and TRBJ1-4, is KAGVTQTPRYLIKTRGQQVTLSCSPISGHRSVSWYQQTPGQGLQFLFEYFSETQRNKGNFPGRFSGRQFSNSRSEMNVSTLELGDSALYLCASSPTRGNEKLFFGSGTQLSVL.

The V call is TRBV28, the J call TRBJ2-1; a weak D match, TRBD1 (7 bases). This CDR3 region has 15 residues. Trimming took off 2 bases at V and 5 bases at J, with 13 bases between the two ends. Germline V lookup: CDR1 MDHEN, CDR2 SYDVKM. For the CDR3, the DNA is TGTGCCAGCAGTTTAGGAGGGGGCGCGCACAATGAGCAGTTCTTC. Protein sequence: CASSLGGGAHNEQFF.

The chain links TRBV4-1 to TRBJ2-3; the match to TRBD2 covers 12 bases. The J segment lost 3 bases and the V segment lost 2 bases, leaving 15 bases of the junction unmatched. The length of the CDR3 is 20 residues. The germline gives CDR1 MGHRA, CDR2 YSYEKL. This chain's CDR3 is CASSQLELAGGLFRTDTQYF. The CDR3 region has the DNA TGCGCCAGCAGCCAACTCGAACTAGCGGGGGGTTTGTTTAGGACAGATACGCAGTATTTT.

This chain connects TRBV7-9 to TRBJ1-1; 7 bases agree with TRBD1. The CDR3 is 12 residues long. CDR1 and CDR2 (germline): SEHNR, FQNEAQ (reference sequence). Germline trimming cut 6 bases from V and 7 bases from J; bases unmatched to any gene: 5. CDR3 residues: CASRLTGDEAFF. The CDR3 DNA follows: TGTGCCAGCAGACTCACAGGGGATGAAGCTTTCTTT.

This clone occurred once. V and J are TRBV19 and TRBJ2-3, with D maybe TRBD2 (6 bases). The CDR3 is 15 amino acids. From germline, CDR1 is LNHDA and CDR2 SQIVND (reference sequence). Trimming cost V 7 bases and J 2 bases, with 16 bases left between them. The CDR3 loop is CASNPRDSNTDTQYF. CDR3 bases: TGTGCCAGTAATCCGCGGGACTCTAACACAGATACGCAGTATTTT.

The chain uses TRBV25-1 and TRBJ1-6, with D hard to call. V dropped 3 bases and J dropped 7 bases, with 10 bases sitting between them. CDR1 is MGHDK, CDR2 SYGVNS, per germline. This CDR3 contains 14 residues. The CDR3 is CASSEPGQNSPLHF. CDR3 sequence (DNA): TGTGCCAGCAGTGAGCCCGGGCAAAATTCACCCCTCCACTTT.

The chain recombines TRBV3-1 (or the pseudogene TRBV3-2) with TRBJ1-1; 8 bases line up with TRBD1. The V gene end was trimmed by 4 bases and the J gene end by 1 base; junction bases not matched to a gene: 8. Germline V CDR1 and CDR2: LGHDT, YNNKEL (reference sequence). The CDR3 contains 16 residues. The CDR3 sequence is CASSLHSTGGNTEAFF. CDR3 in DNA: TGTGCCAGCAGCCTCCACAGCACAGGGGGGAACACTGAAGCTTTCTTT.

This chain links TRBV2 with TRBJ2-3; D is possibly TRBD1 (5 bases). This CDR3 has 14 amino acids. V was trimmed by 1 base and J by 2 bases, leaving 7 bases between them. In germline, CDR1 is SNHLY, CDR2 FYNNEI. The CDR3 coding sequence is TGTGCCAGCAGTGAAGACAGGTACACAGATACGCAGTATTTT. Translated, it gives CASSEDRYTDTQYF.

The chain has TRBV5-1 and TRBJ1-2; D is possibly TRBD1 (6 bases). V was clipped by 0 bases and J by 4 bases, with 10 bases between them. CDR1 and CDR2 (germline): SGHRS, YFSETQ. This CDR3 contains 14 residues. CDR3 in amino acids: CASSLEQGVYGYTF. The CDR3, as DNA: TGCGCCAGCAGCTTGGAACAGGGCGTCTATGGCTACACCTTC.

This chain joins TRBV4-2 and TRBJ2-7; 12 positions match TRBD2. The CDR3 is 15 amino acids. The germline V gene has CDR1 LGHNA and CDR2 YNFKEQ. V dropped 2 bases and J dropped 4; count of bases not matched to a gene: 3. The CDR3 DNA reads as TGTGCCAGCAGCCAATCGACTAGCGGGAGTTACGAGCAGTACTTC. It encodes CASSQSTSGSYEQYF.

The V and J genes are TRBV9 and TRBJ2-7; no firm D call. The CDR3 sequence is 15 residues long. The germline gives CDR1 SGDLS, CDR2 YYNGEE. V was cut by 0 bases and J by 1 base, with 11 bases left in between. The CDR3 sequence: CASSVDGSPSYEQYF. CDR3 nucleotide sequence: TGTGCCAGCAGCGTAGATGGTTCCCCTTCCTACGAGCAGTACTTC. The whole variable domain, remainder taken from reference TRBV9 and TRBJ2-7, is DSGVTQTPKHLITATGQRVTLRCSPRSGDLSVYWYQQSLDQGLQFLIQYYNGEERAKGNILERFSAQQFPDLHSELNLSSLELGDSALYFCASSVDGSPSYEQYFGPGTRLTVT.

This clone has a single count. V and J are TRBV3-1 (or the pseudogene TRBV3-2) and TRBJ2-2; D not certain. V was clipped by 2 bases and J by 2 bases, with 3 bases between them. There are 13 residues in the CDR3. Per germline, CDR1 LGHDT and CDR2 YNNKEL (reference sequence). The CDR3 sequence: CASSQSNTGELFF. The CDR3 DNA reads TGTGCCAGCAGCCAATCTAACACCGGGGAGCTGTTTTTT.

The rearrangement links TRBV7-2 to TRBJ1-3; D is unresolved. This CDR3 contains 15 residues. Trimming took 5 bases from V and 0 from J, leaving 11 bases between them. Per germline, CDR1 SGHTA and CDR2 FQGNSA. The CDR3 reads CASSPSASSGNTIYF. The CDR3 nucleotides read TGTGCCAGCAGCCCTTCGGCTAGCTCTGGAAACACCATATATTTT.

A remark on this clone: The same CDR3 also results from other DNA sequences found in this sample. For the CDR3, the DNA is TGTGCCAGCAGCTTGGAGCTCTCCTACAATGAGCAGTTCTTC. Its translation is CASSLELSYNEQFF. This chain joins TRBV11-2 and TRBJ2-1, with D unclear. Germline CDR1 and CDR2: SGHAT and FQNNGV. CDR3 length: 14 amino acids. V gave up 3 bases and J gave up 0 bases, with 6 bases separating them.

To note about this clone: Mismatch with germline at one junction end may stem from a read error. The chain recombines TRBV28 with TRBJ2-7, with no clear D. Germline V CDR1 and CDR2: MDHEN, SYDVKM. CDR3 size: 10 residues. As DNA, the CDR3 is TGTGCCAGCAGTTTTCTCCCCCCTCCCTTC. Translation: CASSFLPPPF.

V usage is TRBV2 and J usage is TRBJ1-1; no clear D. This CDR3 has 13 residues. Germline values: CDR1 SNHLY, CDR2 FYNNEI. The V end lost 6 bases, the J end lost 2 bases, and 10 bases lay between the germline ends. In nucleotides, the CDR3 is TGTGCCAGCAGGATGGAAACAAACACTGAAGCTTTCTTT. Its protein product is CASRMETNTEAFF.

The V call is TRBV7-2, the J call TRBJ2-1; the D is unclear. The length of the CDR3 is 11 residues. Germline V gene data show CDR1 as SGHTA and CDR2 as FQGNSA. Trimming removed 5 bases from V and 14 bases from J, with 13 bases in between. This CDR3 is CASSAMGMEFF. The CDR3 DNA reads TGTGCCAGCAGCGCTATGGGTATGGAGTTCTTC.

This clone showed up just once. The rearrangement joins TRBV15 to TRBJ1-3; TRBD1 might be the D (5 bases). Trimming shortened V by 0 bases and J by 3 bases, and 12 bases separated the two germline ends. The CDR3 spans 16 residues. Per the germline V gene, CDR1 is LNHNV and CDR2 is YYDKDF (reference sequence). The CDR3 protein is CATSRDMTAIGNTIYF. CDR3 DNA sequence: TGTGCCACCAGCAGAGATATGACAGCGATTGGAAACACCATATATTTT.

This sequence joins TRBV24-1 and TRBJ2-7, with D perhaps matching TRBD2 (6 bases). Looked up from germline, CDR1 is KGHDR and CDR2 is SFDVKD. V was shortened by 4 bases and J by 0 bases, with 15 bases between the two germline ends. The CDR3 consists of 16 residues. CDR3 sequence reads: CATSDQRGGNSYEQYF. The CDR3 coding sequence is TGTGCCACCAGTGACCAACGTGGGGGGAACTCCTACGAGCAGTACTTC.

This chain uses TRBV5-4 with TRBJ1-4; 7 bases fit TRBD1. Germline CDR1 is SGHNT and CDR2 is YYREEE (reference sequence). There are 15 residues in the CDR3. J gave up 5 bases and V 1 base, and 5 bases lay outside the gene matches. The CDR3 region has the DNA TGTGCCAGCAGCTTGAGGACAGGAAAAAATGAAAAACTGTTTTTT. Its protein product is CASSLRTGKNEKLFF.

The chain is built from TRBV4-1 and TRBJ2-1, with a weak D call TRBD1 (6 bases). The V end lost 5 bases, the J end lost 9 bases, and 17 bases lay between the germline ends. Germline V CDR1 and CDR2: MGHRA, YSYEKL. CDR3 length equals 14 residues. CDR3 DNA sequence: TGCGCCAGCAGCTACCAAGATCAGGGGAGTGAGCAGTTCTTC. It is translated as CASSYQDQGSEQFF.

The genes are TRBV18 and TRBJ1-3, with 7 bases lining up with TRBD1. Germline V gene data show CDR1 as KGHSH and CDR2 as LQKENI. This CDR3 is built from 16 residues. Trimming removed 5 bases from V and 0 bases from J; junction bases left unmatched: 7. The CDR3 DNA follows: TGTGCCAGCTCAAAACAGGGGAGTAACTCTGGAAACACCATATATTTT. Translated: CASSKQGSNSGNTIYF. The full variable domain, with the rest looked up from reference TRBV18 and TRBJ1-3, is NAGVMQNPRHLVRRRGQEARLRCSPMKGHSHVYWYRQLPEEGLKFMVYLQKENIIDESGMPKERFSAEFPKEGPSILRIQQVVRGDSAAYFCASSKQGSNSGNTIYFGEGSWLTVV.

This clone has just one count. In DNA form, the CDR3 reads TGTGCCAGCAGCGAGGACAGTTACTCCTACGAGCAGTACTTC. The encoded protein is CASSEDSYSYEQYF. The chain recombines TRBV9 with TRBJ2-7; D may be TRBD1 (6 bases). The CDR3 totals 14 residues. Trimming removed 3 bases from V and 0 bases from J, with 10 bases in between. The germline V gene has CDR1 SGDLS and CDR2 YYNGEE. The whole variable domain, remainder taken from reference TRBV9 and TRBJ2-7, is DSGVTQTPKHLITATGQRVTLRCSPRSGDLSVYWYQQSLDQGLQFLIQYYNGEERAKGNILERFSAQQFPDLHSELNLSSLELGDSALYFCASSEDSYSYEQYFGPGTRLTVT.